This T cell receptor (beta chain) was obtained from a study of T cell responses to AZD1222 COVID-19 vaccine. Overall study results and limits: Spike-specific TCR repertoires showed rising breadth and depth after two AZD1222 doses. Nearly half of spike-specific TCRs reportedly go after variant regions that carry no mutations.

A single count supports this clone. Its antigen is as yet unknown. Looked up from germline, CDR1 is SGHTA and CDR2 is FQGTGA. V dropped 5 bases and J dropped 3; count of bases not matched to a gene: 10. The CDR3 is made up of 15 amino acids. TCRdb's copy holds only in-frame clones and misses some; the assay was immunoSEQ multiplex PCR. The repertoire holds fewer than 110,000 clones, with about 85% as singletons. The receptor's source is an adult who received the AZD1222 COVID-19 vaccine. The specimen comprised peripheral blood, sampled 28 days after the second AZD1222 dose. The chain combines TRBV7-3 with TRBJ2-7, with 7 nucleotides matching TRBD1. The CDR3 reads CASSPRQGGIYEQYF. CDR3 DNA: TGTGCCAGCAGCCCCCGACAGGGTGGCATCTACGAGCAGTACTTC.